The next 14 T cell receptor beta chains were all read from a single sample in a study of regulatory T cells in long-lasting Graves disease. Construction of TCR beta libraries relied on iRepertoire HTBI primers and on Arm-PCR targeting CDR3 regions. TCRdb recomputed calls from the multiplex PCR reads with MiXCR, one row per CDR3 protein. The sample consists of 300,000 to 400,000 distinct CDR3 sequences, over 15% of them appearing once. Documented time point: newly diagnosed GD, antithyroid drugs for less than 3 months. PBMC-extracted RNA yielded the TCR library. Specimen: peripheral blood mononuclear cells (PBMCs), collected at new diagnosis, from a patient treated with antithyroid drugs. The source is a female donor with Graves disease.

This clonotype was recorded at least ten times. The chain carries TRBV20-1 and TRBJ2-3; 7 bases agree with TRBD1. With V trimmed by 5 bases and J by 5 bases, 10 bases remained unmatched. Per the germline V gene, CDR1 is DFQATT and CDR2 is SNEGSKA (reference sequence). The CDR3 covers 14 residues. In DNA, the CDR3 is TGCAGTGCTCCTCACAGGGGTTCGGGAGATACGCAGTATTTT. Translated, it gives CSAPHRGSGDTQYF.

V gene TRBV30 combines with J gene TRBJ2-3, with 8 bases identical to TRBD1. J gave up 6 bases and V 2 bases, and 7 bases lay outside the gene matches. The CDR3 contains 14 residues. The germline V gene encodes CDR1 GTSNPN and CDR2 SVGIG (reference sequence). The CDR3 sequence: CAWSYTGGSDTQYF. Here the CDR3 DNA reads TGTGCCTGGAGTTACACAGGGGGATCCGATACGCAGTATTTT.

This clonotype was seen ten or more times. The chain combines TRBV3-1 with TRBJ1-1, with D uncertain. Trimming cost V 5 bases and J 1 base, with 11 bases left between them. Germline V gene sequence: CDR1 LGHDT, CDR2 YNNKEL (reference sequence). The CDR3 runs to 14 residues. As DNA, the CDR3 is TGTGCCAGCAGCAACGGGAGGTGGAACACTGAAGCTTTCTTT. This encodes CASSNGRWNTEAFF.

Only a few counts were recorded for this clonotype. The CDR3: CSARAPGAGAPYNEQFF. The CDR3 DNA sequence: TGCAGTGCTAGAGCCCCGGGTGCGGGAGCCCCCTACAATGAGCAGTTCTTC. The J gene is TRBJ2-1, the V gene TRBV20-1, with 7 bases identical to TRBD2. The CDR3 has 17 amino acids. Germline V gene lookup returns CDR1 DFQATT and CDR2 SNEGSKA (reference sequence). V shed 1 base, J shed 2 bases, and the junction held 11 bases outside the gene matches.

V and J are TRBV12-3 or TRBV12-4 and TRBJ2-5, with 13 bases aligning to TRBD2. V shed 9 bases and J 7 bases; nucleotides not matched to a gene: 14. The CDR3 consists of 16 residues. In nucleotides, the CDR3 is TGTGCCAGTACACCGGGACTAGCGGGGCCCCCGGGGACCCAGTACTTC. Protein sequence: CASTPGLAGPPGTQYF.

This clonotype was detected many times. The J gene is TRBJ1-5, the V gene TRBV6-1; D not resolved. The CDR3 spans 12 residues. Germline loops: CDR1 MNHNS, CDR2 SASEGT. Here the CDR3 reads CAAGDSNQPQHF. DNA for the CDR3: TGTGCGGCCGGGGATAGCAATCAGCCCCAGCATTTT.

This clonotype occurred many times. The rearrangement uses TRBV7-8 and TRBJ2-7; maybe TRBD2 (5 bases). The CDR3 is 18 residues long. The V gene lost 4 bases and the J gene lost 6 bases, with 28 bases spanning the gap. Germline lookup yields CDR1 SGHVS and CDR2 FQNEAQ. The CDR3 region is CASSSRNGEKANWVEQYF. The CDR3, as DNA: TGTGCCAGCAGCTCACGAAACGGGGAGAAAGCGAATTGGGTCGAGCAGTACTTC. The full variable domain, its missing parts supplied by reference TRBV7-8 and TRBJ2-7, is GAGVSQSPRYKVAKRGQDVALRCDPISGHVSLFWYQQALGQGPEFLTYFQNEAQLDKSGLPSDRFFAERPEGSVSTLKIQRTQQEDSAVYLCASSSRNGEKANWVEQYFGPGTRLTVT.

On this clonotype: This may be a read error: a much more frequent sequence differs by one nucleotide. The CDR3, as DNA: TGTGCCACCAGCGGAGCCAGCCAAGAGACCCAGTACTTC. Protein: CATSGASQETQYF. V and J are TRBV15 and TRBJ2-5; no clear D gene. Deletions cut 5 bases from V and 1 base from J, with 8 bases between. Looked up from germline, CDR1 is LNHNV and CDR2 is YYDKDF (reference sequence). There are 13 residues in the CDR3. The entire variable domain, with the rest obtained from reference TRBV15 and TRBJ2-5, is as follows: DAMVIQNPRYQVTQFGKPVTLSCSQTLNHNVMYWYQQKSSQAPKLLFHYYDKDFNNEADTPDNFQSRRPNTSFCFLDIRSPGLGDTAMYLCATSGASQETQYFGPGTRLLVL.

This clonotype was seen many times. This sequence joins TRBV2 and TRBJ2-3, with 8 bases that match TRBD1. The CDR3 loop spans 15 amino acids. Germline V gene lookup returns CDR1 SNHLY and CDR2 FYNNEI. With 6 bases clipped from V and 4 bases from J, the junction kept 9 bases outside the gene matches. CDR3 sequence: CASRGDRILADTQYF. The CDR3 DNA sequence: TGTGCCAGCAGGGGGGACAGGATTCTTGCAGATACGCAGTATTTT.

The sample holds many counts of this clonotype. This rearrangement joins TRBV29-1 to TRBJ2-1; D possibly corresponds to TRBD1 (6 bases). The V gene lost 6 bases and the J gene lost 3 bases, with 12 bases spanning the gap. This CDR3 has 13 residues. CDR1 and CDR2 from the germline V gene are SQVTM and ANQGSEA. CDR3 in amino acids: CSVKQGIYNEQFF. CDR3 nucleotides: TGCAGCGTAAAACAGGGTATCTACAATGAGCAGTTCTTC.

In its sample, this clonotype was seen many times. This sequence joins TRBV19 and TRBJ1-1, with D tentatively TRBD1 (5 bases). The CDR3 extends over 13 amino acids. Trimming shortened V by 8 bases and J by 2 bases, and 12 bases separated the two germline ends. Per the germline V gene, CDR1 is LNHDA and CDR2 is SQIVND (reference sequence). The CDR3 DNA reads TGTGCCAGTGGGGCAAGGATAAACACTGAAGCTTTCTTT. Its translation: CASGARINTEAFF.

Ten or more counts support this clonotype. This chain links TRBV20-1 with TRBJ2-3; 13 bases line up with TRBD2. This CDR3 region has 14 residues. V lost 3 bases to trimming and J lost 6 bases; unmatched junction nucleotides: 3. Per the germline V gene, CDR1 is DFQATT and CDR2 is SNEGSKA (reference sequence). The CDR3 loop is CSASVLAGGDTQYF. The CDR3 nucleotides are TGCAGTGCTAGTGTACTAGCGGGAGGGGATACGCAGTATTTT.

CDR3 sequence reads: CASSLEAGGETQYF. In DNA form, the CDR3 reads TGTGCCAGCAGCTTAGAGGCAGGGGGAGAGACCCAGTACTTC. The rearrangement joins TRBV11-2 to TRBJ2-5, with 7 bases aligning to TRBD1. The CDR3 spans 14 residues. V gave up 0 bases and J gave up 4 bases; unmatched junction bases: 2. Germline CDR1 SGHAT, CDR2 FQNNGV.

This clonotype was seen repeatedly, ten times or more. The rearrangement joins TRBV11-2 to TRBJ2-1; TRBD2 matches 10 bases. This CDR3 has 14 amino acids. Germline V gives CDR1 SGHAT, CDR2 FQNNGV. With 5 bases clipped from V and 9 bases from J, the junction kept 7 bases outside the gene matches. The CDR3 sequence: CASSPRLAGTEQFF. Here the CDR3 DNA reads TGTGCCAGCAGCCCCAGACTAGCGGGTACTGAGCAGTTCTTC.